These 5 T cell receptor beta chains were all obtained from the same sample, sequenced in a study of Ad26.COV2.S vaccination and SARS-CoV-2 variants. This table comes from immunoSEQ multiplex PCR, and its TCRdb copy is limited to in-frame clones, with some not included. The table includes 150,000 to 200,000 clones, around 88% detected once. The source material was peripheral blood, sampled after recovery from COVID-19. These receptors were taken from a human donor who had recovered from COVID-19.

This chain uses TRBV5-1 with TRBJ2-1, with D possibly TRBD1 on 6 matching bases. Trimming stripped 0 bases from V and 6 bases from J, with 10 bases between. Germline CDR1 and CDR2: SGHRS and YFSETQ. This CDR3 has 14 amino acids. CDR3 in amino acids: CASSLADRSNEQFF. The DNA of the CDR3 is TGCGCCAGCAGCTTGGCAGACAGGTCCAATGAGCAGTTCTTC.

This clone has a single count. CDR3 protein: CASSYSPTMRNSPLHF. CDR3 DNA: TGTGCCAGCAGTTACTCCCCGACAATGCGGAATTCACCCCTCCACTTT. The chain uses TRBV6-5 and TRBJ1-6; D gene uncertain. The CDR3 runs to 16 residues. Trimming pared 0 bases from V and 7 bases from J, leaving 13 bases between. The V gene's germline CDR1 is MNHEY and CDR2 SVGAGI.

This chain links TRBV24-1 with TRBJ1-1; D call uncertain. V lost 7 bases and J 6 bases, leaving 20 bases between the germline ends. This CDR3 spans 15 amino acids. Per germline, CDR1 KGHDR and CDR2 SFDVKD. The CDR3 DNA reads TGTGCCACCAGCTGCCGGGAGTACGAAATTGCTGAAGCTTTCTTT. It specifies CATSCREYEIAEAFF.

V usage is TRBV5-1 and J usage is TRBJ1-2, with D perhaps TRBD1 (6 bases). This CDR3 has 15 amino acids. Germline CDR1 is SGHRS and CDR2 is YFSETQ. Trimming shortened V by 7 bases and J by 6 bases, and 22 bases separated the two germline ends. As DNA, the CDR3 is TGCGCCAGCGCGAATAGGAGGGGGGCCGCGAATGGCTACACCTTC. Translation gives CASANRRGAANGYTF.

This clone was recorded once. V usage is TRBV7-9 and J usage is TRBJ1-6; D remains unclear. The CDR3 runs 12 residues. Trimming took off 4 bases at V and 11 bases at J, with 9 bases between the two ends. Per the germline V gene, CDR1 is SEHNR and CDR2 is FQNEAQ (reference sequence). CDR3 sequence reads: CASSSRPPPLHF. Here the CDR3 DNA reads TGTGCCAGCAGCTCGAGACCGCCACCCCTCCACTTT. The variable domain in full, completed from reference TRBV7-9 and TRBJ1-6, reads DTGVSQNPRHKITKRGQNVTFRCDPISEHNRLYWYRQTLGQGPEFLTYFQNEAQLEKSRLLSDRFSAERPKGSFSTLEIQRTEQGDSAMYLCASSSRPPPLHFGNGTRLTVT.